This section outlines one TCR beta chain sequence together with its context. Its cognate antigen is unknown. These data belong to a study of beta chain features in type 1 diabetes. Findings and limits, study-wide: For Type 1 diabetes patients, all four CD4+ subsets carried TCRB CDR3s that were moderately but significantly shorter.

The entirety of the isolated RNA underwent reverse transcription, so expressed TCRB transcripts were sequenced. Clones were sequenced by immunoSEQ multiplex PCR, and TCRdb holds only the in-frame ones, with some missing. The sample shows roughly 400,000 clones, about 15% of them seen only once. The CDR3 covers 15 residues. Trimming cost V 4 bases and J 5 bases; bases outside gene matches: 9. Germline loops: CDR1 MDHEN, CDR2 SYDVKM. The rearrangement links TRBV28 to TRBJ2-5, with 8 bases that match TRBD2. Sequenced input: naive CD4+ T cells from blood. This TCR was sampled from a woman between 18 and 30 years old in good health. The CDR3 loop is CASSSPRGGGETQYF. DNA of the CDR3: TGTGCCAGCAGTTCCCCTCGGGGGGGCGGGGAGACCCAGTACTTC.